This TCR beta chain was profiled in a study of shared clonotypes between healthy human individuals. Partitioning of CD4+ cells yielded a CD45RA+ naive subset and a CD45RA-negative memory subset. Assay used: immunoSEQ multiplex PCR; TCRdb lists only in-frame clones, some missing. The sample records millions of clones, over 90% being singletons. This CDR3 spans 14 amino acids. Germline V gene lookup returns CDR1 SQVTM and CDR2 ANQGSEA. The clonotype originates from a man between 18 and 29 years old in good health. Some clones in this sample may be carry-over from other donors' samples. The gene calls are TRBV29-1 and TRBJ2-3, with D possibly being TRBD1 (6 bases). Sequencing was performed on naive CD4+ T cells from PBMCs. Regarding subset: CD45RA+ positively selected. The CDR3: CSLWGHPHTDTQYF. In DNA, the CDR3 is TGCTCCCTCTGGGGACACCCTCACACAGATACGCAGTATTTT.